This TCR beta chain originates from a study of blood T cell repertoires in COVID-19. Looking at the study overall: Sample material is recorded as cDNA or gDNA derived from T cells, B-cell-depleted T cells, or PBMCs.

The V end was cut by 6 bases, the J end by 6 bases, with 17 bases between. CDR3 size: 15 residues. Germline V gives CDR1 LGHDT, CDR2 YNNKEL (reference sequence). In the original analysis: By means of reference gene primer amplification, nucleated cell counts were estimated. TCRdb keeps only in-frame clones here, not all; method: immunoSEQ multiplex PCR. That table furnishes V, J and clone size, whereas the DNA furnished D and trimming. The table shows roughly 430,000 clones, with around 90% occurring only once. Clinical histories supplied by participants themselves formed the basis of cohort assignment.

This clonotype was obtained from a woman aged 40 to 50 with acute COVID-19. The source material was PBMCs or T cells enriched from blood (not recorded which). V and J are TRBV3-1 (or the pseudogene TRBV3-2) and TRBJ2-2; possibly TRBD1 for D (7 bases). The CDR3 here is CASRPPSGGPGELFF. DNA of the CDR3: TGTGCCAGCAGACCCCCCTCAGGGGGGCCCGGGGAGCTGTTTTTT.